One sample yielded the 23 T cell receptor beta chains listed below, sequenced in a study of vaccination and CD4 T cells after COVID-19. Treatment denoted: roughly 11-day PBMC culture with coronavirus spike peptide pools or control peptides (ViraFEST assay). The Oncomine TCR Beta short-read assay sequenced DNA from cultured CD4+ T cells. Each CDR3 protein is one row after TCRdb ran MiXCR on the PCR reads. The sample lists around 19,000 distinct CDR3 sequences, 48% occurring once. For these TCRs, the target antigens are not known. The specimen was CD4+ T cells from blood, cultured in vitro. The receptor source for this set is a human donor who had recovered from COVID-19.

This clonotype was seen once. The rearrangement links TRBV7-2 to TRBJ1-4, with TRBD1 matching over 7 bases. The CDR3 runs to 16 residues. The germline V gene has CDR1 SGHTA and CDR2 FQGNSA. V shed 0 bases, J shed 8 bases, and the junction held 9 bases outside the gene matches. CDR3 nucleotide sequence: TGTGCCAGCAGCTTAGCGCTCCGGACAGGTGGCGAAAAACTGTTTTTT. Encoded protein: CASSLALRTGGEKLFF.

The DNA of the CDR3 is TGTGCCAGCAACAGGGGGGGGGCCTACGAGCAGTACTTC. It codes for CASNRGGAYEQYF. The rearrangement uses TRBV6-1 and TRBJ2-7; D might be TRBD1 (8 bases). Germline assignment: CDR1 MNHNS and CDR2 SASEGT. Trimming removed 7 bases from V and 2 bases from J, with 12 bases in between. The CDR3 is 13 residues long.

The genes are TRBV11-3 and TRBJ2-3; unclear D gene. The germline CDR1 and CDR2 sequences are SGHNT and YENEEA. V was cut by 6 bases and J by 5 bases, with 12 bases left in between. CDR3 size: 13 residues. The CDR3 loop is CASSSPEEDTQYF. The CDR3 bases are TGTGCCAGCAGTTCTCCTGAGGAAGATACGCAGTATTTT. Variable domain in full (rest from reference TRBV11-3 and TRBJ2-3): EAGVVQSPRYKIIEKKQPVAFWCNPISGHNTLYWYLQNLGQGPELLIRYENEEAVDDSQLPKDRFSAERLKGVDSTLKIQPAELGDSAVYLCASSSPEEDTQYFGPGTRLTVL.

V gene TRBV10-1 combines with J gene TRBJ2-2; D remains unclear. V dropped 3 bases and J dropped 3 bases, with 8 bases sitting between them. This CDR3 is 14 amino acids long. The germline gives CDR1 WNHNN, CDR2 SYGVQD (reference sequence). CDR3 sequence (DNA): TGCGCCAGCAGTGATGGAGAATACACCGGGGAGCTGTTTTTT. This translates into CASSDGEYTGELFF.

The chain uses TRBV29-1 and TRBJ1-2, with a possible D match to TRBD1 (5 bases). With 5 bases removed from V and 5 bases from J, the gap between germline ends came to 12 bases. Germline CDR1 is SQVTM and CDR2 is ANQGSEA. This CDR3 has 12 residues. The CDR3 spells CSVQPRTYGYTF. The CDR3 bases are TGCAGCGTTCAACCCCGGACATATGGCTACACCTTC.

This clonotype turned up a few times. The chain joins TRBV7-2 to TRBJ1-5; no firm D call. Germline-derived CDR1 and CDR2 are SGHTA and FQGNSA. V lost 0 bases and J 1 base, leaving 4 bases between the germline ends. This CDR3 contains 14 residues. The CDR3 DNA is TGTGCCAGCAGCTTAGCCGGAAGCAATCAGCCCCAGCATTTT. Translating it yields CASSLAGSNQPQHF.

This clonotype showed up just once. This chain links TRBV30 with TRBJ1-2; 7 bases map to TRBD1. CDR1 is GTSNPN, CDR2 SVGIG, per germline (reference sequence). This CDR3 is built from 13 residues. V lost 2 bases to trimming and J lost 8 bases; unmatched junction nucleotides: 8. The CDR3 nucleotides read TGTGCCTGGAGTAGGTCAGGGGGTAGAGGCTACACCTTC. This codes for CAWSRSGGRGYTF.

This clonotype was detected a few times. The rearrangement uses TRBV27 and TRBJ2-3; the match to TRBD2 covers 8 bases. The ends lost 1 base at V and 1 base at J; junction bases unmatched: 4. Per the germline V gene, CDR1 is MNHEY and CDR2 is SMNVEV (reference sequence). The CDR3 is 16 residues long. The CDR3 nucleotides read TGTGCCAGCAGTTTATTCCCGGGAGGGCGCACAGATACGCAGTATTTT. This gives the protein CASSLFPGGRTDTQYF.

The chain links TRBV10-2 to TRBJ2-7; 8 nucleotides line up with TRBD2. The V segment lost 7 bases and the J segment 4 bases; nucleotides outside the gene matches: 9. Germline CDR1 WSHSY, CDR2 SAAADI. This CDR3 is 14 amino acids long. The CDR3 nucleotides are TGCGCCAGCACGGGAGCGGGAGTGAAATACGAGCAGTACTTC. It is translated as CASTGAGVKYEQYF.

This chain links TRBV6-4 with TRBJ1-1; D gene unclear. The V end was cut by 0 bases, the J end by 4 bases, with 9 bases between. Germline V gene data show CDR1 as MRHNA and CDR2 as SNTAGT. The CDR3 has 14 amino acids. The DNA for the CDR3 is TGTGCCAGCAGTGACTCGGGCACCCCCACTGAAGCTTTCTTT. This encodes CASSDSGTPTEAFF.

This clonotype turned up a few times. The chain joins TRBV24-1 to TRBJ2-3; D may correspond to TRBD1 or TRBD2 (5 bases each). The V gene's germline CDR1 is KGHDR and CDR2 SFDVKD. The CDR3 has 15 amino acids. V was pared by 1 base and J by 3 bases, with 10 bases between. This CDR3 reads CATSDFGGVTDTQYF. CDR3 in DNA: TGTGCCACCAGTGATTTTGGGGGAGTAACAGATACGCAGTATTTT.

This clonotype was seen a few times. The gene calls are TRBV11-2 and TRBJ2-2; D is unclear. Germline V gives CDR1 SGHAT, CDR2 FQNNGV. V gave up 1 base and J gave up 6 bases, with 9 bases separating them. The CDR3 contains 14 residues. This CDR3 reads CASSLARLAGELFF. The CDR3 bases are TGTGCCAGCAGCTTAGCGAGGCTGGCCGGGGAGCTGTTTTTT.

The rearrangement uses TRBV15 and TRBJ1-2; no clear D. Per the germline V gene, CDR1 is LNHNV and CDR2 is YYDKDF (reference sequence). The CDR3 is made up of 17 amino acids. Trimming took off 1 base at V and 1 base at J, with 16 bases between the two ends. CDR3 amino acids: CATSRGGNLALNYGYTF. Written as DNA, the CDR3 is TGTGCCACCAGCAGAGGAGGAAATCTGGCCCTTAACTATGGCTACACCTTC.

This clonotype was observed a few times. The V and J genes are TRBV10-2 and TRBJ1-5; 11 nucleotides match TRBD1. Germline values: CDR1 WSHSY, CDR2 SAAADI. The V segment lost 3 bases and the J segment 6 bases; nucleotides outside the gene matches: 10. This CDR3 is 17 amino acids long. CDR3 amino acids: CASSESTGTGGRQPQHF. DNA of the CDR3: TGCGCCAGCAGTGAATCGACCGGGACAGGGGGTCGTCAGCCCCAGCATTTT.

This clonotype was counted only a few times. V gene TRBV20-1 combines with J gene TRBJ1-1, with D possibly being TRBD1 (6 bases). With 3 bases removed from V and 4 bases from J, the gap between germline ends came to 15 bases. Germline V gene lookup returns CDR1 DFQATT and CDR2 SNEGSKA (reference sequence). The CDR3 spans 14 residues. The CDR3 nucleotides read TGCAGTGCTAGTTGGGGGGGCGGGAGCACTGAAGCTTTCTTT. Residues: CSASWGGGSTEAFF.

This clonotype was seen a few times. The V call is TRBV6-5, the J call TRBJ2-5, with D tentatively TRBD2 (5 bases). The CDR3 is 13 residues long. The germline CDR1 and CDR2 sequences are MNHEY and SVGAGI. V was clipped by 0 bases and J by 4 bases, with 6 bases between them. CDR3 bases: TGTGCCAGCAGTTACTCTGCGGGAGAGACCCAGTACTTC. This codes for CASSYSAGETQYF.

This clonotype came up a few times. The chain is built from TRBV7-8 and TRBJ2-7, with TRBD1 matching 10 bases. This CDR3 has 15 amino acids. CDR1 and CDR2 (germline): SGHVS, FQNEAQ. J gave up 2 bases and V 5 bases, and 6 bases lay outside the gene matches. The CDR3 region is CASSEGQGGPYEQYF. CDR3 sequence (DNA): TGTGCCAGCAGCGAAGGACAGGGGGGACCCTACGAGCAGTACTTC.

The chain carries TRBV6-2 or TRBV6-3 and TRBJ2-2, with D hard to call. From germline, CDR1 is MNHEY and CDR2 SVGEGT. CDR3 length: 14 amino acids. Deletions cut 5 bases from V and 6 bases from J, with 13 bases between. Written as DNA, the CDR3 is TGTGCCAGCAGTACCCCTGGTAGGCCCGGGGAGCTGTTTTTT. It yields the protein CASSTPGRPGELFF.

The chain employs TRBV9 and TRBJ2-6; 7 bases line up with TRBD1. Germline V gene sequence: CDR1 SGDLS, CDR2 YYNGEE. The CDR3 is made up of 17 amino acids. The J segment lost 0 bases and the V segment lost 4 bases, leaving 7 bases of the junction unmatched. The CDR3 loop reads CASSTGTAISGANVLTF. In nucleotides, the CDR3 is TGTGCCAGCAGCACCGGGACAGCTATCTCTGGGGCCAACGTCCTGACTTTC.

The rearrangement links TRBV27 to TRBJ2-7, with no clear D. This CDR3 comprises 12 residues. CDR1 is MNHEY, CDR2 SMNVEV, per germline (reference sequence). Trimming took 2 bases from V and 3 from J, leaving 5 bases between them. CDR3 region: CASSLLGYEQYF. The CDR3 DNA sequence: TGTGCCAGCAGTTTACTGGGCTACGAGCAGTACTTC.

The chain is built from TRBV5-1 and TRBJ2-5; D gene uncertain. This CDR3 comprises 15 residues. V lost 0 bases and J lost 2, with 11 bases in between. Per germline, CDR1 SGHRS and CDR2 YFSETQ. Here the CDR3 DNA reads TGCGCCAGCAGCTTGGGATCCGGGTTTCAAGAGACCCAGTACTTC. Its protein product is CASSLGSGFQETQYF.

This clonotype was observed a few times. CDR3: CASSWTGTPANTGELFF. In DNA form, the CDR3 reads TGTGCCAGCAGCTGGACCGGGACTCCCGCGAACACCGGGGAGCTGTTTTTT. The chain has TRBV6-1 and TRBJ2-2, with a tentative D call TRBD2 (6 bases). This CDR3 has 17 residues. CDR1 is MNHNS, CDR2 SASEGT, per germline. Trimming left V 6 bases short and J 0 bases short, with 17 bases between.

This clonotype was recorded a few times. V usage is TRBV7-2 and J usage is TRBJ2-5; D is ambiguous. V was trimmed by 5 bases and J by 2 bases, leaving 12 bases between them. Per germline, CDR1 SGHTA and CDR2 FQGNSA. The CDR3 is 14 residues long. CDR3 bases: TGTGCCAGCAGCCAAGATGGCAATCAAGAGACCCAGTACTTC. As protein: CASSQDGNQETQYF.